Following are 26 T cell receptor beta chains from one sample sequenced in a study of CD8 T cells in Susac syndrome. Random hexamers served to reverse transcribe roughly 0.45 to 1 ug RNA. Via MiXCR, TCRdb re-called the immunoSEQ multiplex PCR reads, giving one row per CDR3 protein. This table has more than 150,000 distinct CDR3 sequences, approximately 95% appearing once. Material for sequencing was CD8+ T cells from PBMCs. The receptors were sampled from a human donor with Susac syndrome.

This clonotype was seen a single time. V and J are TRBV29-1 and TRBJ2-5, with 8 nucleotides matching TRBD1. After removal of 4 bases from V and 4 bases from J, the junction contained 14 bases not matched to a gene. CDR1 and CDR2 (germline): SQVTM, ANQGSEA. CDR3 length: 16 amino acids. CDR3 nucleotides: TGCAGCGTTGGAGGACAGGGCGTAATTCTGTCAGAGACCCAGTACTTC. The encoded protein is CSVGGQGVILSETQYF.

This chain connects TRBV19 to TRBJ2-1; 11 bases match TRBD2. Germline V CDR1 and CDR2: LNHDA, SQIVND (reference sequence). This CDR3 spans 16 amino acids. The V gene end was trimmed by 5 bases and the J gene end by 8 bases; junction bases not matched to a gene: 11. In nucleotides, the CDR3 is TGTGCCAGTAGTCCCCCGACTAGCGGGATGAGATATGAGCAGTTCTTC. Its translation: CASSPPTSGMRYEQFF.

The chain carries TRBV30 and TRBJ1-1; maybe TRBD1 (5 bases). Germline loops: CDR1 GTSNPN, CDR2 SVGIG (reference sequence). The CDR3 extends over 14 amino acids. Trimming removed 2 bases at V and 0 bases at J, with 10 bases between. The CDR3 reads CAWSRGRLNTEAFF. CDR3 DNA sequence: TGTGCCTGGAGTCGGGGGAGGTTGAACACTGAAGCTTTCTTT. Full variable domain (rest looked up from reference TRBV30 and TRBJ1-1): SQTIHQWPATLVQPVGSPLSLECTVEGTSNPNLYWYRQAAGRGLQLLFYSVGIGQISSEVPQNLSASRPQDRQFILSSKKLLLSDSGFYLCAWSRGRLNTEAFFGQGTRLTVV.

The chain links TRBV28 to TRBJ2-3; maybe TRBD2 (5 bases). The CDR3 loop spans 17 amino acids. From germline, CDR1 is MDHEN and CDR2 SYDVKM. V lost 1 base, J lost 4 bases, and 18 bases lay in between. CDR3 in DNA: TGTGCCAGCAGTTTATTATCAGCAGCGGCCGATCCAGATACGCAGTATTTT. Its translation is CASSLLSAAADPDTQYF.

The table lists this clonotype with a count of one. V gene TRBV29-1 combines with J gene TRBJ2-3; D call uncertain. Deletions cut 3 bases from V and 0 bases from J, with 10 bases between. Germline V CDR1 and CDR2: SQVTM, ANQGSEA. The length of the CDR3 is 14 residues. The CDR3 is CSVESISSTDTQYF. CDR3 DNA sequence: TGCAGCGTTGAGTCTATCTCTAGCACAGATACGCAGTATTTT.

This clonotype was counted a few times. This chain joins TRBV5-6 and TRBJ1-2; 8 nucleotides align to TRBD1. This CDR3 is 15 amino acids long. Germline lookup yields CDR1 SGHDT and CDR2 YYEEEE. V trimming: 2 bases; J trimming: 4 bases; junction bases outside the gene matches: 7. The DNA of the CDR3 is TGTGCCAGCAGCTTAGGTGACAGGGGATCCTATGGCTACACCTTC. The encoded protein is CASSLGDRGSYGYTF. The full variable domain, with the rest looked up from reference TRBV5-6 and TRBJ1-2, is DAGVTQSPTHLIKTRGQQVTLRCSPKSGHDTVSWYQQALGQGPQFIFQYYEEEERQRGNFPDRFSGHQFPNYSSELNVNALLLGDSALYLCASSLGDRGSYGYTFGSGTRLTVV.

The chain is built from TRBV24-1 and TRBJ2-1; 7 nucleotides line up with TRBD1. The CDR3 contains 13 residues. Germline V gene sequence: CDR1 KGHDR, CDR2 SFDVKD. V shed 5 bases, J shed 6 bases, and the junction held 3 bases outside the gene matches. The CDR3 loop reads CATSVAGGNEQFF. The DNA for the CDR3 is TGTGCCACCAGTGTAGCAGGGGGCAATGAGCAGTTCTTC.

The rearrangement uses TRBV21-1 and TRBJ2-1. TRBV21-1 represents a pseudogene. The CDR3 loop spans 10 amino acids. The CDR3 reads CASSKNEQFF. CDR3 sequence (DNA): TGTGCCAGCAGCAAGAATGAGCAGTTCTTC.

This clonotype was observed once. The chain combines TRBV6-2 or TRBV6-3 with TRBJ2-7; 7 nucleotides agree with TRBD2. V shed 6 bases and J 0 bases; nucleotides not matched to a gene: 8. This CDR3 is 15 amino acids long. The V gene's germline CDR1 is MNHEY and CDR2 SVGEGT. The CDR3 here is CASRLVAGTSYEQYF. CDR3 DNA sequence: TGTGCCAGCAGGTTGGTAGCGGGTACCTCCTACGAGCAGTACTTC.

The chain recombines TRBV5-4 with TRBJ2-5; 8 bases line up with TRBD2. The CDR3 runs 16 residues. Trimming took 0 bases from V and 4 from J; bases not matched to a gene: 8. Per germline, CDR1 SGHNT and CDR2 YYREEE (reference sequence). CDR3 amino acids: CASSLEILAVRETQYF. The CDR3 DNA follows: TGTGCCAGCAGCTTGGAAATACTAGCGGTCCGAGAGACCCAGTACTTC. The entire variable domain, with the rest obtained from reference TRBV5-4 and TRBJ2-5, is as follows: ETGVTQSPTHLIKTRGQQVTLRCSSQSGHNTVSWYQQALGQGPQFIFQYYREEENGRGNFPPRFSGLQFPNYSSELNVNALELDDSALYLCASSLEILAVRETQYFGPGTRLLVL.

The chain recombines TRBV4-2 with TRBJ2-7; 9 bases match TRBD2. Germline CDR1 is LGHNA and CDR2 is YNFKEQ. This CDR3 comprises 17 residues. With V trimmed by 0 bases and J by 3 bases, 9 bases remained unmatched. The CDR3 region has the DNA TGTGCCAGCAGCCAAGAATCATGGGCGGGAGGGAACTACGAGCAGTACTTC. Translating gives CASSQESWAGGNYEQYF.

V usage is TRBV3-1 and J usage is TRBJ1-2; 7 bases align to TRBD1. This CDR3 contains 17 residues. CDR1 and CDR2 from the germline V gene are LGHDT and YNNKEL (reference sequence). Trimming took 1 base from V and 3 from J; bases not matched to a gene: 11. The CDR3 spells CASSQASVDRVHYGYTF. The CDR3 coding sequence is TGTGCCAGCAGCCAAGCGTCGGTCGACAGGGTTCACTATGGCTACACCTTC.

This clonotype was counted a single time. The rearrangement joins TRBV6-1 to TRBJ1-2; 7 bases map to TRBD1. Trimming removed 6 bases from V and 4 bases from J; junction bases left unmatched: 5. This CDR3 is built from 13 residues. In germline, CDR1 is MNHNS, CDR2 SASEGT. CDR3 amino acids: CASSATGTYGYTF. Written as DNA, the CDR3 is TGTGCCAGCAGCGCGACAGGGACCTATGGCTACACCTTC.

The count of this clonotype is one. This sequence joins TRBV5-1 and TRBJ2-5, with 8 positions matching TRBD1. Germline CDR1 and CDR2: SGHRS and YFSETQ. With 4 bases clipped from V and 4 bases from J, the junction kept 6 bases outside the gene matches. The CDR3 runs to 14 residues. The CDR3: CASSHPGQVETQYF. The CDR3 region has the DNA TGCGCCAGCAGCCACCCGGGACAGGTAGAGACCCAGTACTTC.

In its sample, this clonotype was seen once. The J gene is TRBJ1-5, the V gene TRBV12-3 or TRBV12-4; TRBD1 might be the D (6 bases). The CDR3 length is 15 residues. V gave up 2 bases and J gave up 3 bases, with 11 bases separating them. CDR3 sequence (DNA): TGTGCCAGCAGTTTACGGGGGGCGACCAATCAGCCCCAGCATTTT. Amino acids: CASSLRGATNQPQHF.

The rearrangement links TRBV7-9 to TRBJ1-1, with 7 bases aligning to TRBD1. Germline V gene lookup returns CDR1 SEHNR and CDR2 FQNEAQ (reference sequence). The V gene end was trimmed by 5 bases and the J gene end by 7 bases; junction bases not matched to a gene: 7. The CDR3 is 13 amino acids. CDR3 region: CASSPGGGVEAFF. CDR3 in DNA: TGTGCCAGCAGCCCCGGAGGGGGCGTTGAAGCTTTCTTT. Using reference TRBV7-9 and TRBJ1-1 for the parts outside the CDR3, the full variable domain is DTGVSQNPRHKITKRGQNVTFRCDPISEHNRLYWYRQTLGQGPEFLTYFQNEAQLEKSRLLSDRFSAERPKGSFSTLEIQRTEQGDSAMYLCASSPGGGVEAFFGQGTRLTVV.

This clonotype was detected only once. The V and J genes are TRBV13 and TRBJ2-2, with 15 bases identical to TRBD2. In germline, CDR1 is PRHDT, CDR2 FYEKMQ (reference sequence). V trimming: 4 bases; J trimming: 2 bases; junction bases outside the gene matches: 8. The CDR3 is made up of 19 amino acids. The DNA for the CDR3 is TGTGCCAGCAGCTCCTGGACTAGCGGGAGGGCCGTAAACACCGGGGAGCTGTTTTTT. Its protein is CASSSWTSGRAVNTGELFF.

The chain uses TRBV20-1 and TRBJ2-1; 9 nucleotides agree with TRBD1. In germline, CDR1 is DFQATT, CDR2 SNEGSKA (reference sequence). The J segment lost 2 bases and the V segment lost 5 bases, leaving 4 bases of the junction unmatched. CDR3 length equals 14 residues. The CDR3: CSAQDRGTYNEQFF. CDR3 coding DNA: TGCAGTGCTCAGGACAGGGGAACCTACAATGAGCAGTTCTTC.

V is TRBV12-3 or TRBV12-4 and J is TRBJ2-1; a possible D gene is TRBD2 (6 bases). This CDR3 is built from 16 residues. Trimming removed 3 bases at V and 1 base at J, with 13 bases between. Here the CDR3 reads CASSLGRGGSYNEQFF. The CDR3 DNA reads TGTGCCAGCAGTTTGGGCCGTGGGGGGTCCTACAATGAGCAGTTCTTC.

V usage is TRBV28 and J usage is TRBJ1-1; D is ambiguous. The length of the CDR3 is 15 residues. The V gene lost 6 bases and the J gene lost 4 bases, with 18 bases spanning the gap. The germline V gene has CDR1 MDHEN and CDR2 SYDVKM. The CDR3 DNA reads TGTGCCAGCAGCCGACCGGAGTGGGTTGGCACTGAAGCTTTCTTT. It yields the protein CASSRPEWVGTEAFF.

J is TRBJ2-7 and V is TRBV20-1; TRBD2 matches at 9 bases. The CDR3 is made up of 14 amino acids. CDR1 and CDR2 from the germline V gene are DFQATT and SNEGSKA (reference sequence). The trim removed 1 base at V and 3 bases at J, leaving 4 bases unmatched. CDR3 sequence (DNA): TGCAGTGCTAGAGGGAGACTAGCGGTCTACGAGCAGTACTTC. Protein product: CSARGRLAVYEQYF.

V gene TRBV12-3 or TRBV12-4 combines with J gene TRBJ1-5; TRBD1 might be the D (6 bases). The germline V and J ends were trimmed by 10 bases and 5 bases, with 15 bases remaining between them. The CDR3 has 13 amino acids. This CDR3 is CAITQGGDQPQHF. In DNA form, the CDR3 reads TGTGCCATCACACAGGGTGGGGATCAGCCCCAGCATTTT.

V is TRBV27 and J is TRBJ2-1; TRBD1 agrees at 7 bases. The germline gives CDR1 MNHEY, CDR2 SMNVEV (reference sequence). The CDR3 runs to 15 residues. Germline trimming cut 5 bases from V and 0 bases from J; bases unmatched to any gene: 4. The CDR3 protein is CASSLTGSSYNEQFF. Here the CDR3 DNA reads TGTGCCAGCAGTCTGACAGGGAGCTCCTACAATGAGCAGTTCTTC.

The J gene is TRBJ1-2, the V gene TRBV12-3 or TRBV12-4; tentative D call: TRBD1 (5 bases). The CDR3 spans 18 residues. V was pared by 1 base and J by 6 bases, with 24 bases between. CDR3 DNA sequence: TGTGCCAGCAGTTTAGAGGGAGCGGCGGAAGGGGAGGATCATGGCTACACCTTC. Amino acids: CASSLEGAAEGEDHGYTF.

CDR3 sequence: CAWSVRVRDYGYTF. For the CDR3, the DNA is TGTGCCTGGAGTGTACGGGTCAGGGACTATGGCTACACCTTC. The rearrangement uses TRBV30 and TRBJ1-2; tentative D call: TRBD1 (5 bases). V was clipped by 0 bases and J by 3 bases, with 11 bases between them. The germline CDR1 and CDR2 sequences are GTSNPN and SVGIG (reference sequence). The CDR3 has 14 residues.

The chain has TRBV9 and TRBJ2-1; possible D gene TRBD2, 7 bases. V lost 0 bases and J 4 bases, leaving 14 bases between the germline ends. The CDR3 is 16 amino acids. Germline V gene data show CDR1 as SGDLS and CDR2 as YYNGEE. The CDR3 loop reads CASSVGGGAMYNEQFF. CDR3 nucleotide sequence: TGTGCCAGCAGCGTAGGAGGGGGGGCTATGTACAATGAGCAGTTCTTC.